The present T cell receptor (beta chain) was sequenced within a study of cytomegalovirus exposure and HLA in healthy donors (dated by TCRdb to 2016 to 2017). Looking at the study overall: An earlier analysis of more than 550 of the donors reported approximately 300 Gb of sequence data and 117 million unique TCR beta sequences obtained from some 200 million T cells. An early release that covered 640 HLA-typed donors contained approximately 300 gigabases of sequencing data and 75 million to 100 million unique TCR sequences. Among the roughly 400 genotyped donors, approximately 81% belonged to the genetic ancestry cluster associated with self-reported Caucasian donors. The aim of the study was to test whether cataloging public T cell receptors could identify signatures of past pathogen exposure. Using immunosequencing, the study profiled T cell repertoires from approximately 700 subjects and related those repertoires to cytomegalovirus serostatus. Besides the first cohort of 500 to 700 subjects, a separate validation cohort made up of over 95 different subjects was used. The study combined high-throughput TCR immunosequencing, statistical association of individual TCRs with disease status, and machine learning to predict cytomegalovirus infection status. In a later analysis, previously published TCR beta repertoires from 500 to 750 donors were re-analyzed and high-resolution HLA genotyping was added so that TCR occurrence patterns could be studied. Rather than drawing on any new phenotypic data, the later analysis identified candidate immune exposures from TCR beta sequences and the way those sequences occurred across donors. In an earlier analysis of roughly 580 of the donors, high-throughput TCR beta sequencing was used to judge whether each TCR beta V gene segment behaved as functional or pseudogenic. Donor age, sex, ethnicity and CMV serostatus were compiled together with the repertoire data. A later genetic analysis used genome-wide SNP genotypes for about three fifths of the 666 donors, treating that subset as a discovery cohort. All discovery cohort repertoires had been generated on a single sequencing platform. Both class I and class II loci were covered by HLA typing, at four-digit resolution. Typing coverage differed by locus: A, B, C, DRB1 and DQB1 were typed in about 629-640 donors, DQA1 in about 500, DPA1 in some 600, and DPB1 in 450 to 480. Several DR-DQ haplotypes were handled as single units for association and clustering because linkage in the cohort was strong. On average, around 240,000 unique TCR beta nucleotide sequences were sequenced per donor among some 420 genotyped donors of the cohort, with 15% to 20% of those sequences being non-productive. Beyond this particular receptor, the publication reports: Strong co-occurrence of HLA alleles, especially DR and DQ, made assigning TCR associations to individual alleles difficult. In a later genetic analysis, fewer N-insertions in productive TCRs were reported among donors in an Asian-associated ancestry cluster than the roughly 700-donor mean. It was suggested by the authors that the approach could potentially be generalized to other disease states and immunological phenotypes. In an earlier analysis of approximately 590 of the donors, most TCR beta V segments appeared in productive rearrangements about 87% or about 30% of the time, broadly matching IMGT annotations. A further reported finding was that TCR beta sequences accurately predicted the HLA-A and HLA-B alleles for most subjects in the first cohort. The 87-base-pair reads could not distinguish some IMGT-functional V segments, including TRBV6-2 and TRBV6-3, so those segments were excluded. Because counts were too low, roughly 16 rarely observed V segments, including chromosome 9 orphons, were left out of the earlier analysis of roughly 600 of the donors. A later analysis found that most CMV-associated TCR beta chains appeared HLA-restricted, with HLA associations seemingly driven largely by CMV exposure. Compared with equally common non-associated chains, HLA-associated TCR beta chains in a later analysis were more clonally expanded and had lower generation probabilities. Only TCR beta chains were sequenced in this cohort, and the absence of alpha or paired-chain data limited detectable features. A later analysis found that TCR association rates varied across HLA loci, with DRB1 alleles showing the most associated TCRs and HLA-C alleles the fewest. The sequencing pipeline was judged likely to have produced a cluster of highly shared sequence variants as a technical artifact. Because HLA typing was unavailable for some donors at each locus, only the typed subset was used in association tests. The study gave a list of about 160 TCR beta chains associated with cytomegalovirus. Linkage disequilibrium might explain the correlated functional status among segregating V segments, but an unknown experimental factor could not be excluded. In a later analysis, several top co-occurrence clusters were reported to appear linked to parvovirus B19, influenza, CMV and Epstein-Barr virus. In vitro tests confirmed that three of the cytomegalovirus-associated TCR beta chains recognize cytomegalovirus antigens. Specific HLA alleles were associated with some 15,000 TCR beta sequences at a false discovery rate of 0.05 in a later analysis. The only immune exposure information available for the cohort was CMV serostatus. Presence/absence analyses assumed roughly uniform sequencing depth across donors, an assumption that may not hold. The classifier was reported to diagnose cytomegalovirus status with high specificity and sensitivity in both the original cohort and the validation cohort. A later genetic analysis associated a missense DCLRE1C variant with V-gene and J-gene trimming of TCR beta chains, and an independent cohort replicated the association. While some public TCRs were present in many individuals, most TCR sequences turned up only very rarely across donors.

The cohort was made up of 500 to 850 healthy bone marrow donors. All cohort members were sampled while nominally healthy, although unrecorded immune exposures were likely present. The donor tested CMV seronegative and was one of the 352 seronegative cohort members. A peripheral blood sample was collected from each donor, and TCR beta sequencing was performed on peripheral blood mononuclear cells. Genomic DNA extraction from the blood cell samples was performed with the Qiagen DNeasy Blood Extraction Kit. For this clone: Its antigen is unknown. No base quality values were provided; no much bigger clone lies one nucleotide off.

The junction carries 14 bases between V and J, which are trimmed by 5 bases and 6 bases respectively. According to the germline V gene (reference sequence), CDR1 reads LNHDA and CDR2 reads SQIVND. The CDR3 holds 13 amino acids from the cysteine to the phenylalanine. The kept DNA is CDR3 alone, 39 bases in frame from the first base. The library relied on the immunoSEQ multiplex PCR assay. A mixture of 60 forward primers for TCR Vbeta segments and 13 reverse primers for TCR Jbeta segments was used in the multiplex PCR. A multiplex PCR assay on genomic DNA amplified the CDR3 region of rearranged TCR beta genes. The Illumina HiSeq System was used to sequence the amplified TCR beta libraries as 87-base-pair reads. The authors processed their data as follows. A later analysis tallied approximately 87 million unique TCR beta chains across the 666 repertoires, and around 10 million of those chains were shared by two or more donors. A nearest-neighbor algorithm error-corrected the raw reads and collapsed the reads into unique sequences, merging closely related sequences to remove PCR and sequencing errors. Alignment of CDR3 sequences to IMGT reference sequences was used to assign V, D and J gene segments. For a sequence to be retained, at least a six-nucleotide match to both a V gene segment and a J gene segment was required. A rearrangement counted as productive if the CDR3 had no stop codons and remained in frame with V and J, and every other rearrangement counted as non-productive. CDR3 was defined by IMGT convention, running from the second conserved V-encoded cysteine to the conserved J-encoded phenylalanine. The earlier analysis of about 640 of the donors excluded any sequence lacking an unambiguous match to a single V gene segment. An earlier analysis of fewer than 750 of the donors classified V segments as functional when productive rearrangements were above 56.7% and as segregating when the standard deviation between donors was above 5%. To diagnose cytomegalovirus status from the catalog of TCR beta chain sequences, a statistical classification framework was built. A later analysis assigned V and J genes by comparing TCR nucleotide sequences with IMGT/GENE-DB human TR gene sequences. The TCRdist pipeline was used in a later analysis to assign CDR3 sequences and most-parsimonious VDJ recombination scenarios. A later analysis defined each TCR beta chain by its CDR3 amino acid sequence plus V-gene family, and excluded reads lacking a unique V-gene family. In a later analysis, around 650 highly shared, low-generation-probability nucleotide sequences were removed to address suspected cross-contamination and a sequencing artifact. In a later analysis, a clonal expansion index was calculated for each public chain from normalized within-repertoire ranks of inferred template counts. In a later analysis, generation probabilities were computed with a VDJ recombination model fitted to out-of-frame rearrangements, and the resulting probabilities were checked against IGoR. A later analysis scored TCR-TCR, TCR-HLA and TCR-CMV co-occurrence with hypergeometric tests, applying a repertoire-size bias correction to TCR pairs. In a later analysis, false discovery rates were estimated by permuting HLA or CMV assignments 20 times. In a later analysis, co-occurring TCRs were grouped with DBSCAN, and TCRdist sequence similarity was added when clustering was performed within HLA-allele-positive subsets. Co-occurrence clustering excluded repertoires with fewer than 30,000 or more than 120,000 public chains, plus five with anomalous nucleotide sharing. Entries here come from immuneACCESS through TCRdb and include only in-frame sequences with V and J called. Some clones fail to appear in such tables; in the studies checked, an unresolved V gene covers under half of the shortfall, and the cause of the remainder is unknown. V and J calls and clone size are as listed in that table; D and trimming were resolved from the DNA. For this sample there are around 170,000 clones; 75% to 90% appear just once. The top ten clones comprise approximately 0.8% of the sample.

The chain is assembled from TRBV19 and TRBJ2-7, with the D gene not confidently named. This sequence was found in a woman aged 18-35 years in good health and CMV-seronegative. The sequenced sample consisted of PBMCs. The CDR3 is CASSSILGSEQYF. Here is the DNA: TGTGCCAGTAGTTCGATACTCGGTAGCGAGCAGTACTTC.